These T cell receptor beta chains were read from a single sample in a study of blood T cell repertoires in COVID-19. TCRdb keeps only in-frame clones here, not all; method: immunoSEQ multiplex PCR. The repertoire has fewer than 40,000 clones, approximately 91% of them found once; the top ten carry about 23%. The sequenced sample consisted of peripheral blood. The receptors come from an elderly woman with active or convalescent COVID-19. Each CDR3 is given with its conserved first and last residue. D genes are given only for firm matches. Expanded clones get a size class; other rows say once, few or many, or leave the size out.

TRBD1	-	TRBV19	TRBJ2-1	TGTGCCAGTAGTACACGGACAGGGGGCACGGATGAGCAGTTCTTC	CASSTRTGGTDEQFF
TRBD2	-	TRBV19	TRBJ2-3	TGTGCCAGTAGTGCCCTCGCAGCGGGGGGAACAGATACGCAGTATTTT	CASSALAAGGTDTQYF
TRBD1	-	TRBV7-9	TRBJ2-7	TGTGCCAGCAGCCCCCGGGGACAGGGGTGGTACGAGCAGTACTTC	CASSPRGQGWYEQYF
TRBD1	-	TRBV6-5	TRBJ1-1	TGTGCCAGCAGAGACAGGGGGTTCACTGAAGCTTTCTTT	CASRDRGFTEAFF
TRBD1	-	TRBV30	TRBJ2-5	TGTGCCTTCGACCCACGTCCGCGGGACAGGGCTTTGGAGACCCAGTACTTC	CAFDPRPRDRALETQYF
-	-	TRBV3-1/TRBV3-2	TRBJ2-1	TGTGCCAGCAGCCCCACGGCGGGCTCCTACAATGAGCAGTTCTTC	CASSPTAGSYNEQFF
-	-	TRBV2	TRBJ2-2	TGTGCCAGCAGTGCCATTCCGAACACCGGGGAGCTGTTTTTT	CASSAIPNTGELFF
-	-	TRBV5-4	TRBJ1-6	TGTGCCAGCAGCTCCAGGGGTTCACCCCTCCACTTT	CASSSRGSPLHF
TRBD1	few	TRBV28	TRBJ1-2	TGTGCCAGCAGCACAGGGGGCGCCGGGTATGGCTACACCTTC	CASSTGGAGYGYTF
-	-	TRBV2	TRBJ2-7	TGTGCCAGCAGTGTTCTGCCTACCTACGAGCAGTACTTC	CASSVLPTYEQYF
-	-	TRBV5-1	TRBJ1-4	TGCGCCAGCAGCTCCCTCGGGGAGGCTAATGAAAAACTGTTTTTT	CASSSLGEANEKLFF
-	-	TRBV5-1	TRBJ2-5	TGCGCCAGCAGCTTGGGACTAGTTGGGGAGACCCAGTACTTC	CASSLGLVGETQYF
-	-	TRBV3-1/TRBV3-2	TRBJ2-1	TGTGCCAGCAGCCAAGATATCTATGAGCAGTTCTTC	CASSQDIYEQFF
-	-	TRBV1	TRBJ2-7	TGCACCAGCAGCCAAAAGAGGCGCTACTACGAGCAGTACTTC	CTSSQKRRYYEQYF
-	-	TRBV10-1	TRBJ1-4	TGCGCCAGCAGTGAGCGGACAGTTAGGGAAAAACTGTTTTTT	CASSERTVREKLFF
-	-	TRBV14	TRBJ1-6	TGTGCCAGCAGCCAACCGGGACACGATAATTCACCCCTCCACTTT	CASSQPGHDNSPLHF